Each of the 28 T cell receptor beta chains below was sequenced from the same sample in a study of cytomegalovirus exposure and HLA in healthy donors. Using immunoSEQ multiplex PCR, the repertoire was profiled, and TCRdb retains in-frame clones only, with some absent. The sample has about 140,000 clones, 70% to 90% seen once. Sample: PBMCs. These receptors all stem from a man younger than 30 in good health and CMV-seronegative.

The chain uses TRBV27 and TRBJ1-1; 8 bases are a match to TRBD1. The germline V gene has CDR1 MNHEY and CDR2 SMNVEV (reference sequence). V trimming: 0 bases; J trimming: 3 bases; junction bases outside the gene matches: 9. The CDR3 consists of 17 residues. CDR3 amino acids: CASSLSPDRGWDTEAFF. As DNA, the CDR3 is TGTGCCAGCAGTTTATCCCCAGACAGGGGATGGGACACTGAAGCTTTCTTT.

This chain connects TRBV10-3 to TRBJ1-6; D is unclear. The ends were cut back, 2 bases at V and 8 bases at J, with 10 bases in the middle. This CDR3 contains 14 residues. CDR1 and CDR2 (germline): ENHRY, SYGVKD. This CDR3 reads CAISERRWDSPLHF. The CDR3 DNA sequence: TGTGCCATCAGTGAGCGCAGGTGGGATTCACCCCTCCACTTT.

The DNA for the CDR3 is TGTGCCAGCAGCTTGTCAACAGATACGCAGTATTTT. It encodes CASSLSTDTQYF. The gene calls are TRBV7-6 and TRBJ2-3, with D unclear. The CDR3 has 12 amino acids. Trimming stripped 3 bases from V and 3 bases from J, with 4 bases between. Germline CDR1 reads SGHVS; CDR2 reads FNYEAQ.

The chain is built from TRBV4-1 and TRBJ2-5, with 9 bases fitting TRBD2. This CDR3 is 15 amino acids long. V was pared by 5 bases and J by 3 bases, with 7 bases of the junction left unmatched. Looked up from germline, CDR1 is MGHRA and CDR2 is YSYEKL. For the CDR3, the DNA is TGCGCCAGCAGCGGCGCCGGACTAGCGAAAGAGACCCAGTACTTC. This codes for CASSGAGLAKETQYF.

The table lists this clone with a few counts. The rearrangement links TRBV5-6 to TRBJ1-1; D may be TRBD1 (5 bases). This CDR3 contains 17 residues. Germline CDR1 is SGHDT and CDR2 is YYEEEE. Trimming stripped 0 bases from V and 5 bases from J, with 20 bases between. Written as DNA, the CDR3 is TGTGCCAGCAGCTTGGCCGATAGGGGTATGTTCGGAACTGAAGCTTTCTTT. Translation gives CASSLADRGMFGTEAFF.

The chain couples TRBV27 to TRBJ1-1; perhaps TRBD1 as D (6 bases). CDR3 length: 14 amino acids. CDR1 and CDR2 (germline): MNHEY, SMNVEV (reference sequence). The V and J ends lost 5 bases and 0 bases respectively, with 10 bases between them. The DNA of the CDR3 is TGTGCCAGCAGTCCCGGACAGATGAACACTGAAGCTTTCTTT. It yields the protein CASSPGQMNTEAFF.

V is TRBV7-2 and J is TRBJ2-7; TRBD1 matches at 7 bases. The junction had 7 bases not matched to a gene; V was cut back by 5 bases and J by 3 bases. Germline V gene lookup returns CDR1 SGHTA and CDR2 FQGNSA. The CDR3 runs to 14 residues. In nucleotides, the CDR3 is TGTGCCAGCAGCGGAAGGGGACAGCTCTACGAGCAGTACTTC. As protein: CASSGRGQLYEQYF.

The rearrangement links TRBV5-1 to TRBJ1-1; D is undetermined. With 0 bases removed from V and 2 bases from J, the gap between germline ends came to 5 bases. Looked up from germline, CDR1 is SGHRS and CDR2 is YFSETQ. The length of the CDR3 is 13 residues. The CDR3 nucleotides read TGCGCCAGCAGCTTGGCTTCCAACACTGAAGCTTTCTTT. It yields the protein CASSLASNTEAFF.

V is TRBV7-2 and J is TRBJ1-5, with TRBD1 as a possible D gene (6 bases). The V end was cut by 5 bases, the J end by 4 bases, with 12 bases between. The germline CDR1 and CDR2 sequences are SGHTA and FQGNSA. The CDR3 totals 14 residues. The CDR3 sequence: CASSMRQVNQPQHF. The CDR3 nucleotides are TGTGCCAGCAGCATGCGACAGGTTAATCAGCCCCAGCATTTT.

The genes are TRBV4-2 and TRBJ2-7; D is ambiguous. The CDR3 runs to 16 residues. Germline lookup yields CDR1 LGHNA and CDR2 YNFKEQ. The V gene lost 3 bases and the J gene lost 0 bases, with 15 bases spanning the gap. In DNA form, the CDR3 reads TGTGCCAGCAGCCACCAACAGTCCTCAAACTCCTACGAGCAGTACTTC. Its translation is CASSHQQSSNSYEQYF.

The J gene is TRBJ2-7, the V gene TRBV27, with 11 bases aligning to TRBD2. Germline CDR1 is MNHEY and CDR2 is SMNVEV (reference sequence). V shed 2 bases and J 7 bases; nucleotides not matched to a gene: 7. The CDR3 is made up of 15 amino acids. In DNA form, the CDR3 reads TGTGCCAGCAGTTTAGATACTAGCGGGGGACTGGAGCAGTACTTC. It yields the protein CASSLDTSGGLEQYF.

V usage is TRBV7-2 and J usage is TRBJ1-5; 10 nucleotides align to TRBD1. V was clipped by 6 bases and J by 5 bases; unmatched bases: 10. The CDR3 spans 16 residues. Germline values: CDR1 SGHTA, CDR2 FQGNSA. The DNA for the CDR3 is TGTGCCAGCAGTCGCACGGGACAGGGGAGTGATCAGCCCCAGCATTTT. The encoded protein is CASSRTGQGSDQPQHF.

The chain employs TRBV6-6 and TRBJ1-2; 8 nucleotides line up with TRBD1. The CDR3 is made up of 14 amino acids. CDR1 and CDR2 (germline): MNHNY, SVGAGI (reference sequence). Trimming at V came to 10 bases and at J to 4 bases, leaving 11 bases not matched to a gene. In DNA form, the CDR3 reads TGTGCCATTACACAGACAGGGGCCACCTATGGCTACACCTTC. Encoded protein: CAITQTGATYGYTF.

This chain uses TRBV6-6 with TRBJ1-2; D might be TRBD1 (5 bases). The CDR3 covers 14 residues. Per germline, CDR1 MNHNY and CDR2 SVGAGI (reference sequence). The ends were cut back, 2 bases at V and 3 bases at J, with 10 bases in the middle. CDR3 residues: CASSYAGRHYGYTF. CDR3 bases: TGTGCCAGCAGTTACGCGGGACGGCACTATGGCTACACCTTC.

The rearrangement uses TRBV25-1 and TRBJ1-6, with D unclear. The CDR3 is 14 residues long. CDR1 MGHDK and CDR2 SYGVNS come from the germline V gene. Trimming shortened V by 2 bases and J by 7 bases, and 9 bases separated the two germline ends. The DNA of the CDR3 is TGTGCCAGCAGTGAAGCACGGGAAAATTCACCCCTCCACTTT. Amino acids: CASSEARENSPLHF.

The J gene is TRBJ2-2, the V gene TRBV10-3; TRBD1 aligns across 8 bases. CDR3 length: 17 residues. V lost 6 bases and J lost 3; bases outside the gene matches: 12. Germline CDR1 reads ENHRY; CDR2 reads SYGVKD. CDR3 residues: CAIRGGPGTGDTGELFF. CDR3 nucleotide sequence: TGTGCCATCAGAGGGGGCCCCGGGACAGGAGACACCGGGGAGCTGTTTTTT.

The rearrangement joins TRBV10-1 to TRBJ2-1, with TRBD2 identical over 9 bases. In germline, CDR1 is WNHNN, CDR2 SYGVQD (reference sequence). With V trimmed by 2 bases and J by 9 bases, 8 bases remained unmatched. CDR3 length equals 15 residues. The CDR3 nucleotides are TGCGCCAGCAGTGAGGTGGGCGGGAGGGAAAGTGAGCAGTTCTTC. The encoded protein is CASSEVGGRESEQFF.

The chain carries TRBV7-2 and TRBJ2-7, with TRBD1 matching 7 bases. V was pared by 5 bases and J by 2 bases, with 6 bases of the junction left unmatched. The CDR3 length is 14 residues. Germline V CDR1 and CDR2: SGHTA, FQGNSA. CDR3 sequence (DNA): TGTGCCAGCAGCCCCGGGACAGCCACCTACGAGCAGTACTTC. Translation gives CASSPGTATYEQYF.

The rearrangement uses TRBV6-5 and TRBJ2-7; the D gene is possibly TRBD1 (6 bases). Germline V gene lookup returns CDR1 MNHEY and CDR2 SVGAGI. Between the trimmed V and J ends, which lost 6 bases and 4 bases, there was a span of 19 bases. The CDR3 has 15 amino acids. CDR3 nucleotides: TGTGCCAGCAGCCGGGACAAGCGAGCGTCGTACGAGCAGTACTTC. This sequence encodes CASSRDKRASYEQYF.

The V and J genes are TRBV5-1 and TRBJ2-3, with D tentatively TRBD1 (6 bases). Germline CDR1 is SGHRS and CDR2 is YFSETQ. The CDR3 totals 18 residues. Trimming left V 2 bases short and J 6 bases short, with 25 bases between. CDR3 nucleotide sequence: TGCGCCAGCAGCTTTACAGGGTTATCAACAGCATCGTCGGATACGCAGTATTTT. Encoded protein: CASSFTGLSTASSDTQYF. The variable domain in full, with the rest retrieved from reference TRBV5-1 and TRBJ2-3, is KAGVTQTPRYLIKTRGQQVTLSCSPISGHRSVSWYQQTPGQGLQFLFEYFSETQRNKGNFPGRFSGRQFSNSRSEMNVSTLELGDSALYLCASSFTGLSTASSDTQYFGPGTRLTVL.

This chain uses TRBV6-5 with TRBJ2-5; TRBD1 is a possible D gene (9 bases). The CDR3 is made up of 15 amino acids. Germline V lookup: CDR1 MNHEY, CDR2 SVGAGI. V gave up 5 bases and J gave up 5 bases, with 18 bases separating them. The DNA of the CDR3 is TGTGCCAGCAGTCAAACAGGGGGCGGGGGGGAGACCCAGTACTTC. It is translated as CASSQTGGGGETQYF.

The chain combines TRBV2 with TRBJ1-1; no definite D call. Per germline, CDR1 SNHLY and CDR2 FYNNEI. The CDR3 is 15 amino acids. Trimming took off 6 bases at V and 7 bases at J, with 21 bases between the two ends. The CDR3 nucleotides are TGTGCCAGCAGCGCCGATCCAAGCGGGCGGGTTGAAGCTTTCTTT. Translating gives CASSADPSGRVEAFF. Supplemented by reference TRBV2 and TRBJ1-1, the full variable domain reads EPEVTQTPSHQVTQMGQEVILRCVPISNHLYFYWYRQILGQKVEFLVSFYNNEISEKSEIFDDQFSVERPDGSNFTLKIRSTKLEDSAMYFCASSADPSGRVEAFFGQGTRLTVV.

V is TRBV11-2 and J is TRBJ2-7; maybe TRBD1 (6 bases). The V and J ends lost 1 base and 2 bases respectively, with 9 bases between them. The germline V gene encodes CDR1 SGHAT and CDR2 FQNNGV. There are 14 residues in the CDR3. The CDR3 spells CASSLAGTTYEQYF. The CDR3 coding sequence is TGTGCCAGCAGCTTAGCCGGGACAACCTACGAGCAGTACTTC.

The rearrangement joins TRBV5-6 to TRBJ2-7; 7 bases align to TRBD2. The CDR3 consists of 15 residues. V dropped 2 bases and J dropped 3; count of bases not matched to a gene: 8. CDR1 is SGHDT, CDR2 YYEEEE, per germline. Here the CDR3 reads CASSFTSSGHYEQYF. The CDR3 region has the DNA TGTGCCAGCAGCTTTACTTCTAGCGGACACTACGAGCAGTACTTC.

The rearrangement joins TRBV15 to TRBJ2-4; the match to TRBD2 covers 7 bases. J gave up 2 bases and V 6 bases, and 13 bases lay outside the gene matches. In germline, CDR1 is LNHNV, CDR2 YYDKDF (reference sequence). The CDR3 loop spans 17 amino acids. The CDR3 DNA follows: TGTGCCACCAGGAGACGACGGACTAGTCGGACCAAAAACATTCAGTACTTC. Its protein is CATRRRRTSRTKNIQYF.

The V call is TRBV10-3, the J call TRBJ1-2, with 7 bases fitting TRBD1. Germline CDR1 and CDR2: ENHRY and SYGVKD. V was clipped by 7 bases and J by 5 bases; unmatched bases: 10. The length of the CDR3 is 14 residues. CDR3 amino acids: CAINDEGTAYGYTF. CDR3 nucleotide sequence: TGTGCCATCAATGACGAAGGGACAGCTTATGGCTACACCTTC.

The rearrangement joins TRBV29-1 to TRBJ1-4; D uncertain. The V gene lost 4 bases and the J gene lost 7 bases, with 10 bases spanning the gap. The CDR3 length is 12 residues. The germline gives CDR1 SQVTM, CDR2 ANQGSEA. In DNA, the CDR3 is TGCAGCGTTGGAGGGTCAGGTGAAAAACTGTTTTTT. As protein: CSVGGSGEKLFF.

The chain combines TRBV18 with TRBJ2-1, with 10 nucleotides matching TRBD2. Trimming at V came to 5 bases and at J to 8 bases, leaving 6 bases not matched to a gene. This CDR3 contains 14 residues. Germline CDR1 KGHSH, CDR2 LQKENI. The chain's CDR3 is CASSYPSGSDEQFF. CDR3 nucleotide sequence: TGTGCCAGCTCATATCCTAGCGGGAGCGATGAGCAGTTCTTC.